The clone carrying this T cell receptor (beta chain) was counted many times. The target antigen is unknown. These data come from a study of regulatory T cells in long-lasting Graves disease. Study-level points and caveats: It was in persistent disease that TRBV28, TRBJ1-2 and TRBJ2-5 were favored.

Losses at the gene ends were 8 bases for V and 3 bases for J; bases not matched to a gene: 2. The germline gives CDR1 LGHDT, CDR2 YNNKEL (reference sequence). This CDR3 contains 13 residues. The sample's time point: persistent/refractory GD, antithyroid drugs over 5 years with positive TRAb. Making the TCR library involved RNA that had been extracted from PBMCs. The authors diagnosed Graves' disease using American Thyroid Association guidelines. HTBI primers from iRepertoire and Arm-PCR of CDR3 regions yielded the TCR beta libraries. Original handling: Gene usage covered about 60 TRBV and 14 TRBJ segments. Using its own MiXCR run on the multiplex PCR reads, TCRdb lists one record per CDR3 protein. For this entry, the V and J calls and clone size follow TCRdb and not the study's own pipeline. The table includes 400,000 to 500,000 distinct CDR3 sequences, approximately 22% detected once.

The receptor comes from a female donor with Graves disease. The genes are TRBV3-1 and TRBJ2-7; 12 bases line up with TRBD2. This specimen consisted of peripheral blood mononuclear cells (PBMCs), obtained when the disease was refractory, from a patient treated with antithyroid drugs. As DNA, the CDR3 is TGTGCCAGCTCGGGACTAGCGGGCTACGAGCAGTACTTC. It is translated as CASSGLAGYEQYF.